This TCR beta chain was identified in a study of T cell repertoires in cytomegalovirus infection. Looking at the study overall: CMV epitopes used comprised recently identified HLA-C-restricted ones and well-studied HLA-B-restricted ones. Both a matching HLA type and CMV infection were indicated by public TCR beta signatures.

Regarding this clonotype: Its matching antigen is unknown.

CDR3 length: 14 residues. CDR1 SGHNT and CDR2 YENEEA come from the germline V gene. Losses at the gene ends were 3 bases for V and 6 bases for J; bases not matched to a gene: 3. MiXCR, run by TCRdb on the reads, gives a single entry per CDR3 protein. This sample has 370,000 or so distinct CDR3 sequences, with about 34% found just once. Study-wide points: Totalled public TCR beta family frequency picked out people who carried CMV plus the relevant HLA. HLA-C-restricted, CMV-specific TCR beta clonotypes were dominant ex vivo.

Sequenced material: cultured PBMCs, taken from culture after CMV antigen stimulation. The sequence derives from a human donor in good health (CMV status not recorded). Some clones in this sample may be carry-over from other donors' samples. The V call is TRBV11-3, the J call TRBJ2-1; 9 positions match TRBD2. The CDR3 region has the DNA TGTGCCAGCAGCTTTAGCGGGAGCCCCAATGAGCAGTTCTTC. Translation: CASSFSGSPNEQFF.